Listed below are T cell receptor beta chains from one sample, sequenced in a study of blood T cell repertoires in COVID-19. Clones were sequenced by immunoSEQ multiplex PCR, and TCRdb holds only the in-frame ones, with some missing. The sample records over 100,000 clones, about nine tenths being singletons. Sequencing was performed on peripheral blood. The receptors derive from a woman in her 70s with COVID-19, enrolled during active disease. Both conserved end residues are part of each CDR3. A D gene is named only where the DNA matches it firmly. Clone size is shown for a subset of rows, as once, few, many or a class of expanded clone.

d_call j_call v_call clone_size cdr3_nt cdr3_aa
TRBD1 TRBJ1-1 TRBV3-1/TRBV3-2 - TGTGCCAGCAGCCAGGGGACAGGGGTTACTGAAGCTTTCTTT CASSQGTGVTEAFF
- TRBJ1-1 TRBV2 - TGTGCCAGCCCCCCGAAAGAGGACACTGAAGCTTTCTTT CASPPKEDTEAFF
- TRBJ2-1 TRBV13 - TGTGCCAGCAGCTTAGGGGACAGCCGCTACAATGAGCAGTTCTTC CASSLGDSRYNEQFF
TRBD1 TRBJ1-4 TRBV27 - TGTGCCAGCAGTGCTGGATCAGGGGGATGGAGAGAAAAACTGTTTTTT CASSAGSGGWREKLFF
- TRBJ2-2 TRBV11-2 - TGTGCCAGCAGCTTCTTACCAGCGGGCACCGGGGAGCTGTTTTTT CASSFLPAGTGELFF
- TRBJ1-5 TRBV28 - TGTGCCAGCAGGGGCGATTATAGCAATCAGCCCCAGCATTTT CASRGDYSNQPQHF
- TRBJ1-5 TRBV5-1 - TGCGCCAGCAGCTTGTTACCGGGGTCCAATCAGCCCCAGCATTTT CASSLLPGSNQPQHF
TRBD2 TRBJ2-3 TRBV5-1 - TGCGCCAGCAGCTTGGACCCGGTGGGGCGGGGGGGCCCAGATACGCAGTATTTT CASSLDPVGRGGPDTQYF
- TRBJ2-7 TRBV9 - TGTGCCAGCAGCCCTAGTACTAGCTATGGCGAGCAGTACTTC CASSPSTSYGEQYF
TRBD1 TRBJ1-4 TRBV11-2 - TGTGCCAGCAGACCCGGGACAGCAACTAATGAAAAACTGTTTTTT CASRPGTATNEKLFF
TRBD2 TRBJ2-1 TRBV28 - TGTGCCAGCAGTTATATAACGGGGGGGCCCCCCAGCTCCTACAATGAGCAGTTCTTC CASSYITGGPPSSYNEQFF
- TRBJ2-7 TRBV20-1 - TGCAGTGCTAGTCGGTTGAACTACGAGCAGTACTTC CSASRLNYEQYF
- TRBJ1-1 TRBV30 few TGTGCCTGGAGTGTACAGTTGAACACTGAAGCTTTCTTT CAWSVQLNTEAFF